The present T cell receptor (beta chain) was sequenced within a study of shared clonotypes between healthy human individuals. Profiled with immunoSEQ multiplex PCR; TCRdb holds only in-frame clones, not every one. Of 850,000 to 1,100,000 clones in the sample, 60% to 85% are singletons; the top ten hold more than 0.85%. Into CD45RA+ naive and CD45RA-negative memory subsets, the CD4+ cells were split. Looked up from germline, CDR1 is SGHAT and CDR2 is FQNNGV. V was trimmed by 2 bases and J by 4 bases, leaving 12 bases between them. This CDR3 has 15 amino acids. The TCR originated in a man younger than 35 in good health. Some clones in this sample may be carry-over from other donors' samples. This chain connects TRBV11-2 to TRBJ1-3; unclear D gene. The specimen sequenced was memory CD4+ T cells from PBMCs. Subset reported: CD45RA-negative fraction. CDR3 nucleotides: TGTGCCAGCAGCTTAAGTTACAGTCTGGGAAACACCATATATTTT. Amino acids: CASSLSYSLGNTIYF.